These 17 T cell receptor beta chains originate from one sample sequenced in a study of blood T cells in healthy people across ages. Primed by a sample-barcoded 5' primer and a J-beta primer mix, a second PCR proceeded for about 6 to 11 cycles. In TCRdb, the 5' RACE reads were re-called with MiXCR into one record per CDR3 protein. The sample holds about 1.1 million distinct CDR3 sequences, 35% to 40% seen once. The sequenced material came from blood. Receptor source: a man younger than 35 in good health.

J is TRBJ1-1 and V is TRBV30, with D perhaps matching TRBD1 (5 bases). The V end was cut by 2 bases, the J end by 0 bases, with 7 bases between. CDR1 is GTSNPN, CDR2 SVGIG, per germline (reference sequence). The CDR3 is made up of 13 amino acids. CDR3 nucleotides: TGTGCCTGGAGTATGACAGTGAACACTGAAGCTTTCTTT. Protein product: CAWSMTVNTEAFF.

This clonotype appeared a few times. This chain uses TRBV12-3 or TRBV12-4 with TRBJ1-2, with D hard to call. Trimming shortened V by 6 bases and J by 0 bases, and 11 bases separated the two germline ends. There are 14 residues in the CDR3. As DNA, the CDR3 is TGTGCCAGCAGCAAAGTGGCTGCTAACTATGGCTACACCTTC. Translation gives CASSKVAANYGYTF.

This chain connects TRBV20-1 to TRBJ1-1, with D perhaps TRBD1 (6 bases). The V end was cut by 4 bases, the J end by 5 bases, with 17 bases between. The CDR3 sequence is 14 residues long. Germline V gene lookup returns CDR1 DFQATT and CDR2 SNEGSKA (reference sequence). The CDR3 sequence is CSATRGQRSTEAFF. The DNA for the CDR3 is TGCAGTGCTACCAGAGGACAGCGGTCGACTGAAGCTTTCTTT.

This clonotype was picked up a small number of times. This CDR3 reads CASSDGAAYEQYF. CDR3 DNA sequence: TGTGCCAGCAGTGATGGGGCGGCCTACGAGCAGTACTTC. This chain connects TRBV2 to TRBJ2-7; a weak D match, TRBD1 (5 bases). Germline-derived CDR1 and CDR2 are SNHLY and FYNNEI. There are 13 residues in the CDR3. Trimming removed 3 bases from V and 2 bases from J, with 8 bases in between.

J is TRBJ2-7 and V is TRBV5-1; D uncertain. CDR3 length: 13 residues. V dropped 0 bases and J dropped 2 bases, with 6 bases sitting between them. CDR1 is SGHRS and CDR2 is YFSETQ in the germline V gene. The CDR3 region has the DNA TGCGCCAGCAGCTTGGCAACAACCTACGAGCAGTACTTC. The encoded protein is CASSLATTYEQYF.

This clonotype was detected only a few times. CDR3 nucleotide sequence: TGCGCCAGCAGCGTCGGGACTAGCGGCTACAATGAGCAGTACTTC. Translation gives CASSVGTSGYNEQYF. J is TRBJ2-7 and V is TRBV5-1, with 11 nucleotides matching TRBD2. Germline loops: CDR1 SGHRS, CDR2 YFSETQ. The CDR3 spans 15 residues. With 4 bases clipped from V and 7 bases from J, the junction kept 10 bases outside the gene matches.

The chain links TRBV2 to TRBJ2-5; 7 bases map to TRBD2. This CDR3 has 15 amino acids. The V and J ends lost 3 bases and 4 bases, in that order; junction bases with no gene match: 8. Germline V gives CDR1 SNHLY, CDR2 FYNNEI. DNA of the CDR3: TGTGCCAGCAGTGACAGGGTACAGCGGGGAGAGACCCAGTACTTC. Translation: CASSDRVQRGETQYF.

This chain joins TRBV5-5 and TRBJ1-4, with D tentatively TRBD1 (5 bases). The CDR3 covers 14 residues. Germline-derived CDR1 and CDR2 are SGHKS and YYEKEE (reference sequence). Trimming stripped 2 bases from V and 7 bases from J, with 12 bases between. CDR3 amino acids: CASSLDPRGEKLFF. The CDR3 nucleotides are TGTGCCAGCAGCTTAGACCCGAGGGGTGAAAAACTGTTTTTT.

The chain links TRBV7-2 to TRBJ1-5, with D unresolved. The germline gives CDR1 SGHTA, CDR2 FQGNSA. The CDR3 covers 13 residues. V shed 1 base and J shed 4 bases, with 5 bases lying between them. Here the CDR3 DNA reads TGTGCCAGCAGCTTAGATCCGAATCAGCCCCAGCATTTT. Its translation is CASSLDPNQPQHF.

The V gene is TRBV6-6, the J gene TRBJ1-1; D uncertain. This CDR3 has 14 amino acids. Germline V gene lookup returns CDR1 MNHNY and CDR2 SVGAGI (reference sequence). The V end lost 4 bases, the J end lost 6 bases, and 15 bases lay between the germline ends. The CDR3 DNA reads TGTGCCAGCAGTTTGGCCGCAGAGGCGCCTGAAGCTTTCTTT. It codes for CASSLAAEAPEAFF.

This clonotype turned up a few times. V gene TRBV7-2 combines with J gene TRBJ1-1; 9 positions match TRBD1. Trimming took 5 bases from V and 1 from J; bases not matched to a gene: 5. Germline V gene sequence: CDR1 SGHTA, CDR2 FQGNSA. CDR3 size: 15 residues. The CDR3 loop is CASSPQTGGNTEAFF. The CDR3 region has the DNA TGTGCCAGCAGCCCCCAGACAGGGGGGAACACTGAAGCTTTCTTT.

The chain joins TRBV2 to TRBJ1-6, with D possibly being TRBD1 (6 bases). This CDR3 contains 14 residues. Germline V CDR1 and CDR2: SNHLY, FYNNEI. The ends were cut back, 6 bases at V and 5 bases at J, with 11 bases in the middle. The CDR3 sequence is CASSADRNNSPLHF. CDR3 nucleotide sequence: TGTGCCAGCAGCGCGGACAGAAATAATTCACCCCTCCACTTT.

This clonotype was seen a single time. V and J are TRBV15 and TRBJ1-6, with unresolved D. The CDR3 is made up of 16 amino acids. Per germline, CDR1 LNHNV and CDR2 YYDKDF (reference sequence). Trimming cost V 0 bases and J 2 bases, with 8 bases left between them. The DNA for the CDR3 is TGTGCCACCAGCAGAGATCTAGGGACCTATAATTCACCCCTCCACTTT. Translation: CATSRDLGTYNSPLHF.

This clonotype appeared a single time. The chain employs TRBV6-6 and TRBJ1-2, with 7 bases identical to TRBD1. The germline CDR1 and CDR2 sequences are MNHNY and SVGAGI (reference sequence). The CDR3 is 14 residues long. Trimming took 6 bases from V and 5 from J; bases not matched to a gene: 9. The CDR3 here is CASSPPTGYYGYTF. The CDR3 DNA reads TGTGCCAGCAGCCCCCCGACAGGGTATTATGGCTACACCTTC.

This clonotype was detected a few times. The chain employs TRBV6-5 and TRBJ2-5; 8 bases match TRBD1. With 2 bases clipped from V and 11 bases from J, the junction kept 19 bases outside the gene matches. Germline values: CDR1 MNHEY, CDR2 SVGAGI. The CDR3 has 17 amino acids. In DNA, the CDR3 is TGTGCCAGCAGTTACAGGGGGCCGGGACAGGCCCCTCATGAGCAGTACTTC. Its translation: CASSYRGPGQAPHEQYF.

The gene calls are TRBV6-2 or TRBV6-3 and TRBJ2-4; 11 nucleotides match TRBD2. V trimming: 6 bases; J trimming: 6 bases; junction bases outside the gene matches: 4. The CDR3 runs to 14 residues. Germline loops: CDR1 MNHEY, CDR2 SVGEGT. CDR3 DNA sequence: TGTGCCAGCAGCAGACTAGCGGGGACAAACATTCAGTACTTC. Residues: CASSRLAGTNIQYF.

The chain is built from TRBV6-5 and TRBJ2-2; 9 positions agree with TRBD1. This CDR3 is 16 amino acids long. Germline CDR1 reads MNHEY; CDR2 reads SVGAGI. V was clipped by 6 bases and J by 3 bases; unmatched bases: 8. As DNA, the CDR3 is TGTGCCAGCAGAAAAAACAGGGGGCCAGACACCGGGGAGCTGTTTTTT. Amino acid sequence: CASRKNRGPDTGELFF.